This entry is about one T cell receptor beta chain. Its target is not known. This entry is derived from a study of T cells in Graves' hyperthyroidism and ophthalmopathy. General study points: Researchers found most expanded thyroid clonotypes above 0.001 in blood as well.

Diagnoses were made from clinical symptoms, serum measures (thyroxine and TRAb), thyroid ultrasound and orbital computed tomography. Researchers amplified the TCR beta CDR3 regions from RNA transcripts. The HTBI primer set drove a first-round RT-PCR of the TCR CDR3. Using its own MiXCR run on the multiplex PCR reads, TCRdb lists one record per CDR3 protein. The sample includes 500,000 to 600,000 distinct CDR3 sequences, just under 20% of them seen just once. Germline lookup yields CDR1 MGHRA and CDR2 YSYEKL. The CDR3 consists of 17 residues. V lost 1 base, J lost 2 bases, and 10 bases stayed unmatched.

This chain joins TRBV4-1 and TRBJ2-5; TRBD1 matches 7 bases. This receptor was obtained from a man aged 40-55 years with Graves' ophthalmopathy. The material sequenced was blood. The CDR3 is CASSQGWGTVGQETQYF. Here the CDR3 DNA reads TGCGCCAGCAGCCAAGGGTGGGGGACAGTGGGACAAGAGACCCAGTACTTC.